This is a list of T cell receptor beta chains from one sample in a study of shared clonotypes between healthy human individuals. Assay: immunoSEQ multiplex PCR; the TCRdb copy retains only in-frame clones and omits some. The table shows more than 550,000 clones, with less than 95% occurring only once. Source material: memory CD8+ T cells from PBMCs. The origin of the receptors is a man between 18 and 29 years old in good health. Some clones in this sample may be carry-over from other donors' samples. CDR3s include the opening cysteine and the closing phenylalanine or tryptophan. D genes are given only for firm matches. Some rows mark clone size as missing; the rest say once, few, many or name a class of expanded clone.

abundance	v_gene	d_gene	j_gene	len	CDR3nt	CDR3aa
.	TRBV5-6	TRBD2	TRBJ2-1	16	TGTGCCAGCAGCCGGGAGGGGTGGAGGGCCTACAATGAGCAGTTCTTC	CASSREGWRAYNEQFF
once	TRBV5-3	TRBD1	TRBJ2-6	20	TGTGCCAGAAGCCGCAAACTGGGACAGGTGTGGGTCTCTGGGGCCAACGTCCTGACTTTC	CARSRKLGQVWVSGANVLTF
once	TRBV9	.	TRBJ2-3	18	TGTGCCAGCAGCGTATCCCCCGGGGACACCAGCACCACAGATACGCAGTATTTT	CASSVSPGDTSTTDTQYF
.	TRBV28	.	TRBJ2-7	15	TGTGCCAGCAGAAAGACCCGGGACAAATCCTACGAGCAGTACTTC	CASRKTRDKSYEQYF
.	TRBV9	.	TRBJ1-2	17	TGTGCCAGCAGCGTAGCTACTTGGGGCCACCTACCCTATGGCTACACCTTC	CASSVATWGHLPYGYTF
once	TRBV2	.	TRBJ2-1	17	TGTGCCAGCAGTTGGGAACCACAGGGCATACTAGTCTATGAGCAGTTCTTC	CASSWEPQGILVYEQFF
.	TRBV4-3	.	TRBJ1-1	13	TGCGCCAGCAGCCATCTCCAGGGCACTGAAGCTTTCTTT	CASSHLQGTEAFF
.	TRBV5-1	TRBD2	TRBJ2-7	16	TGCGCCAGCAGCTTGTTAATAGCGGGAGGCGCCTACGAGCAGTACTTC	CASSLLIAGGAYEQYF
.	TRBV19	TRBD1	TRBJ1-2	13	TGTGCCAGTAGGACAGGGATTCACTATGGCTACACCTTC	CASRTGIHYGYTF
.	TRBV9	TRBD2	TRBJ2-1	15	TGTGCCAGCAGCGGGACTAGCGGGAGAACAGTTGAGCAGTTCTTC	CASSGTSGRTVEQFF
few	TRBV2	.	TRBJ2-7	11	TGTGCCAGCGAGGAACCCGTCGAGCAGTACTTC	CASEEPVEQYF
.	TRBV7-6	TRBD1	TRBJ1-1	15	TGTGCCAGCAGCTTAGCGACAGGGAAAAACACTGAAGCTTTCTTT	CASSLATGKNTEAFF
.	TRBV4-1	.	TRBJ1-3	13	TGCGCCAGCAGCCACAGGACAGAAGACACCATATATTTT	CASSHRTEDTIYF
.	TRBV13	.	TRBJ1-2	15	TGTGCCAGCAGCTTAACCCGGGGCAGGGCGGGTGGCTACACCTTC	CASSLTRGRAGGYTF
.	TRBV28	.	TRBJ2-7	13	TGTGCCACCGGTCACGGGGAGTCCCACGAGCAGTACTTC	CATGHGESHEQYF
.	TRBV13	TRBD1	TRBJ2-7	14	TGTGCCAGCAGCTTCGGGACAGGGGTTAACGAGCAGTACTTC	CASSFGTGVNEQYF
.	TRBV2	.	TRBJ2-3	15	TGTGCCAGCAGTGAAGGGGGGACTAGCACAGATACGCAGTATTTT	CASSEGGTSTDTQYF
.	TRBV25-1	.	TRBJ2-5	14	TGTGCCAGCAGTGAATACGAGCGGCAAGAGACCCAGTACTTC	CASSEYERQETQYF
.	TRBV28	.	TRBJ2-7	15	TGTGCCAGCAGTTTGGTGGTGCTTTCCTCCTACGAGCAGTACTTC	CASSLVVLSSYEQYF
.	TRBV27	TRBD2	TRBJ2-3	15	TGTGCCAGCAGTTCCCAGACTAGCGGGCCCAGAGGGTCGTATTTT	CASSSQTSGPRGSYF
.	TRBV7-7	.	TRBJ2-7	16	TGTGCCAGCAGCTTAGCGCCGGGCAGGGGAGTCTACGAGCAGTACTTC	CASSLAPGRGVYEQYF
.	TRBV10-3	.	TRBJ2-7	14	TGTGCCATCAGAGAAAGGACTCTCTCCTACGAGCAGTACTTC	CAIRERTLSYEQYF
.	TRBV9	.	TRBJ2-7	14	TGTGCCAGCAGCGTAGGATCCCACTCCTACGAGCAGTACTTC	CASSVGSHSYEQYF
once	TRBV5-1	.	TRBJ2-7	15	TGCGCCAGCAGCTTGGAGCCACAGCGCGGCTACGAGCAGTACTTC	CASSLEPQRGYEQYF
.	TRBV7-9	.	TRBJ1-2	15	TGTGCCAGCAGCTTAGGCTACGAGAGGGGAGATGGCTACACCTTC	CASSLGYERGDGYTF
.	TRBV6-5	.	TRBJ1-4	15	TGTGCCAGCAGTTACTCGCGGGGGCTCAATGAAAAACTGTTTTTT	CASSYSRGLNEKLFF
.	TRBV7-9	.	TRBJ1-4	17	TGTGCCAGCAGCTCTAGCCCCAGGGTTACGGTAGGGGAAAAACTGTTTTTT	CASSSSPRVTVGEKLFF
.	TRBV15	TRBD2	TRBJ2-3	16	TGTGCCACCAGCAGAGAACTAGCGGGAGGGGTGGATACGCAGTATTTT	CATSRELAGGVDTQYF
.	TRBV6-5	.	TRBJ1-1	13	TGTGCCAGCAGTTACACCACCAACACTGAAGCTTTCTTT	CASSYTTNTEAFF
.	TRBV6-5	.	TRBJ2-7	14	TGTGCCAGCACCGAAAACTGGAGCTCCTACGAGCAGTACTTC	CASTENWSSYEQYF
.	TRBV5-6	.	TRBJ1-2	13	TGTGCCAGCAGCTTGGGGGCGTCTCATGGCTACACCTTC	CASSLGASHGYTF
once	TRBV5-1	.	TRBJ1-2	14	TGCGCCAGCAGCTTGGACGAAGCAACGTGGGGCTACACCTTC	CASSLDEATWGYTF
.	TRBV5-1	.	TRBJ2-3	14	TGCGCCAGCAGCTTCGACAGGAGCACAGATACGCAGTATTTT	CASSFDRSTDTQYF
.	TRBV13	.	TRBJ1-4	16	TGTGCCAGCAGCACCCGGGATCTTGGGAGTAATGAAAAACTGTTTTTT	CASSTRDLGSNEKLFF
.	TRBV6-5	TRBD1	TRBJ2-5	15	TGTGCCAGCAGATTCGGCCGGGACAGGTCAGAGACCCAGTACTTC	CASRFGRDRSETQYF
.	TRBV9	TRBD2	TRBJ2-5	14	TGTGCCAGCAGCGTAGAGACTAGCGGAGAGACCCAGTACTTC	CASSVETSGETQYF
.	TRBV9	.	TRBJ2-2	13	TGTGCCAGCAGCGGAGGGGATACCGGGGAGCTGTTTTTT	CASSGGDTGELFF
.	TRBV19	TRBD1	TRBJ1-1	15	TGTGCCAGTAGTTTCGACAGGGTAGGGAACACTGAAGCTTTCTTT	CASSFDRVGNTEAFF
.	TRBV6-1	TRBD1	TRBJ2-1	16	TGTGCCAGCAGTGCACCGGACAGGGGTTTGTACAATGAGCAGTTCTTC	CASSAPDRGLYNEQFF
.	TRBV9	.	TRBJ2-3	15	TGTGCCAGCAGCCGCACCAGGGTATCAACAGATACGCAGTATTTT	CASSRTRVSTDTQYF
.	TRBV28	.	TRBJ1-1	15	TGTGCCAGCAGTGCTCCGGGGGAACTGAACACTGAAGCTTTCTTT	CASSAPGELNTEAFF
.	TRBV2	.	TRBJ2-7	15	TGTGCCAGCAGTCATACCGGGTCCACATCCTACGAGCAGTACTTC	CASSHTGSTSYEQYF
.	TRBV7-9	.	TRBJ1-4	14	TGTGCCAGCAGCTTTGGGGGGCTTGACGAAAAACTGTTTTTT	CASSFGGLDEKLFF
.	TRBV30	.	TRBJ2-3	12	TGTGCCTGGAGTGAGTGGGCAGATACGCAGTATTTT	CAWSEWADTQYF
.	TRBV10-3	TRBD1	TRBJ1-2	17	TGTGCCATCAGTGAGCGGACCGGGACAGAGCTTGGGTATGGCTACACCTTC	CAISERTGTELGYGYTF
.	TRBV27	TRBD2	TRBJ2-3	14	TGTGCCAGTGGACATAGCGGGAGGGTTGATACGCAGTATTTT	CASGHSGRVDTQYF
.	TRBV13	TRBD2	TRBJ2-3	19	TGTGCCAGCAGCTCGGGACTAGCGGGGCCTCGGGGTATAATAGATACGCAGTATTTT	CASSSGLAGPRGIIDTQYF
.	TRBV28	TRBD1	TRBJ1-4	15	TGTGCCAGTTCAACGCGTGGACAGGGATTAGGAAAACTGTTTTTT	CASSTRGQGLGKLFF